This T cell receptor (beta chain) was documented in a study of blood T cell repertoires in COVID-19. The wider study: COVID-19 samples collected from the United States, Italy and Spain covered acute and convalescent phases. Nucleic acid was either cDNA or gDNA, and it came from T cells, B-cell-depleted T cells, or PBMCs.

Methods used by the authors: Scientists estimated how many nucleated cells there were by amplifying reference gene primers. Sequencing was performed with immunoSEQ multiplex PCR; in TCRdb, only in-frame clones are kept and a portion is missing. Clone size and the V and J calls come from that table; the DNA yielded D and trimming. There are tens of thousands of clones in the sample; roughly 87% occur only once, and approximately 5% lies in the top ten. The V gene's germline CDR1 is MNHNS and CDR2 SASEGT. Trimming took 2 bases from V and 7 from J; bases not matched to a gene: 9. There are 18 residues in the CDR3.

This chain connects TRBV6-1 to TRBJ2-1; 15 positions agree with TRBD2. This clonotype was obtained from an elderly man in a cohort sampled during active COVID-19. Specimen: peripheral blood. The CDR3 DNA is TGTGCCAGCAGTGAAAGGGACTCTGGGACTAGCGGGAGGAATGAGCAGTTCTTC. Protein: CASSERDSGTSGRNEQFF.